This T cell receptor beta chain emerged from a study of CD8+ T cells in alopecia areata. In regard to this clone: Antigen: not known.

Following RNA extraction, reverse transcription yielded cDNA that acted as the sequencing template. Sequencing used immunoSEQ multiplex PCR; TCRdb keeps in-frame clones, though not all of them. The sample records some 190,000 clones, approximately 67% being singletons. The CDR3 runs to 16 residues. V shed 10 bases and J shed 3 bases, with 25 bases lying between them. Germline CDR1 reads MNHNY; CDR2 reads SVGAGI (reference sequence). Findings and caveats of the study: It was lesional scalp, especially alopecia totalis/universalis, that showed higher clonality than normal scalp. Researchers say the link of baseline CD8+ expansion to response remains uncertain, with one nonresponder. Administration of tofacitinib significantly diminished scalp clonality and expanded CD8+ clones within the top 100.

As for treatment: oral pan-JAK inhibitor, 5-10 mg twice daily. T lymphocytes (CD4+ and CD8+) were sorted from PBMCs. J is TRBJ2-7 and V is TRBV6-6; D is possibly TRBD1 or TRBD2 (5 bases each). Material: CD4+ T cells sorted from blood, obtained around week 49, from a patient treated with tofacitinib. This TCR derives from a human donor with alopecia areata. In nucleotides, the CDR3 is TGTGCCATCCGTGGGGGTGACAACAGTCCCTTCTACGAGCAGTACTTC. Translating gives CAIRGGDNSPFYEQYF.